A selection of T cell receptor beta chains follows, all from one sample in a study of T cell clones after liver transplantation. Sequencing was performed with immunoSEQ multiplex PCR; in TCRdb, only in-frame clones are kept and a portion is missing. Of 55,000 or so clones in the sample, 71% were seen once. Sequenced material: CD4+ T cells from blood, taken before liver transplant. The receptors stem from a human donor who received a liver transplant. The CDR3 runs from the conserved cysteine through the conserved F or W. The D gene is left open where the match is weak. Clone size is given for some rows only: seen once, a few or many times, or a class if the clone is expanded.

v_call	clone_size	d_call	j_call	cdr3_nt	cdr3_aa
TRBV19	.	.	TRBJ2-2	TGTGCCAGTAGTATTTCAGGGGTCAACGGGGAGCTGTTTTTT	CASSISGVNGELFF
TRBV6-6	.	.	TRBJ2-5	TGTGCCAGCAGTTCCGGAGCGGACCAAGAGACCCAGTACTTC	CASSSGADQETQYF
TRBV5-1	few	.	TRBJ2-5	TGCGCCAGCAGATTTCCGGGGCAAGAGACCCAGTACTTC	CASRFPGQETQYF
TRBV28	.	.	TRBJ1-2	TGTGCCAGCGGGCTGGCGGGCGTCACCTATGGCTACACCTTC	CASGLAGVTYGYTF
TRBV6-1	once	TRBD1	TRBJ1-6	TGTGCCAGCAGTGAGAAGGGTACAGGGGGCTCTAATTCACCCCTCCACTTT	CASSEKGTGGSNSPLHF
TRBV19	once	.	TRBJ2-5	TGTGCCAGTAGTTTAGCCCAGACGAGGGAGACCCAGTACTTC	CASSLAQTRETQYF
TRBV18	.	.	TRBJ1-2	TGTGCCAGCTCACCACAAGACGGGATCAGCTACACCTTC	CASSPQDGISYTF
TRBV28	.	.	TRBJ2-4	TGTGCCAGCAGCCCTAACCTAGGTGTGATTGTCATTCAGTACTTC	CASSPNLGVIVIQYF
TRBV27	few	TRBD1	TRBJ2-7	TGTGCCAGCAGTTTATTCCCCTCTCGACAGGGGGCGTCCTACGAGCAGTACTTC	CASSLFPSRQGASYEQYF
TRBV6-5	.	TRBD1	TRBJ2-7	TGTGCCAGCAGCCGGAATTCAGGGGGCCCCTACGAGCAGTACTTC	CASSRNSGGPYEQYF
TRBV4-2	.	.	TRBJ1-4	TGTGCCAGCAGCCAAGGGGCGGGGGGCGGTGAAAAACTGTTTTTT	CASSQGAGGGEKLFF
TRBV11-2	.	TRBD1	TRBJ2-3	TGTGCCAGCAGACCACAGGGGCCTTACACAGATACGCAGTATTTT	CASRPQGPYTDTQYF
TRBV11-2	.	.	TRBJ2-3	TGTGCCAGCAGCTCCGGGACATCCAGCACAGATACGCAGTATTTT	CASSSGTSSTDTQYF
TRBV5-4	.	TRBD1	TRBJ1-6	TGTGCCAGCAGCCCTGGGACAGAAAATAATTCACCCCTCCACTTT	CASSPGTENNSPLHF
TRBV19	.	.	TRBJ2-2	TGTGCCAGTAGTAAGCAGGGTGGCGGGGAGCTGTTTTTT	CASSKQGGGELFF
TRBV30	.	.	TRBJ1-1	TGTGCCTGGAGTAGGACAGCTGAAGCTTTCTTT	CAWSRTAEAFF
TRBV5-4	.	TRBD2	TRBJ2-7	TGTGCCAGCAGCTTGAAGCGGGGTCTGGTCTACGAGCAGTACTTC	CASSLKRGLVYEQYF
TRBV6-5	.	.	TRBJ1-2	TGTGCCAGCAGTCCCACGGATTCGGGGGATGGCTACACCTTC	CASSPTDSGDGYTF
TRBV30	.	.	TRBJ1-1	TGTGCCTGGACCCTCCAGGGGTTGAACACTGAAGCTTTCTTT	CAWTLQGLNTEAFF
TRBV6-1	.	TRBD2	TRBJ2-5	TGTGCCAGCAGTCCTGACCCTAGCGGGTGGGAGACCCAGTACTTC	CASSPDPSGWETQYF
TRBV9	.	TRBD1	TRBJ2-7	TGTGCCAGCAGCGTAGAGACAGGGGTGCAGTACTTC	CASSVETGVQYF
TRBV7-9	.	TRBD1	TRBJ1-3	TGTGCCAGCAGACAAACAGGGGGCTCTGGAAACACCATATATTTT	CASRQTGGSGNTIYF
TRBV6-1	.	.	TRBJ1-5	TGTGCCAGCAGTTTCTTAGGACAGAGCAATCAGCCCCAGCATTTT	CASSFLGQSNQPQHF
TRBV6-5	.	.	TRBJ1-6	TGTGCCAGCAGTCCAGACTATAATTCACCCCTCCACTTT	CASSPDYNSPLHF
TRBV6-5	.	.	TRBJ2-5	TGTGCCACCTTCCGGGCCCGGGGAGAGACCCAGTACTTC	CATFRARGETQYF
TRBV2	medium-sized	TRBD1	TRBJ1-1	TGTGCCAGCAAACCCGGGACAGGGGAAACTGAAGCTTTCTTT	CASKPGTGETEAFF
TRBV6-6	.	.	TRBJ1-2	TGTGCCAGCAGGCCCGGAGAGGAGCTGAGCTACACCTTC	CASRPGEELSYTF
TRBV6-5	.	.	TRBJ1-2	TGTGCCAGCAGTTACTCGAGGGATTCCAACTATGGCTACACCTTC	CASSYSRDSNYGYTF
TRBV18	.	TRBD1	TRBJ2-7	TGTGCCAGCTCCCAAGAAGGGACAGGGGAATTAGGAGAGCAGTACTTC	CASSQEGTGELGEQYF
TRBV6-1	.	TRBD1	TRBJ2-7	TGTGCCAGCAAGGGGACAGCGTACGAGCAGTACTTC	CASKGTAYEQYF
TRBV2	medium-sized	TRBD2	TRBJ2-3	TGTGCCAGCAGTGAAGGGCTAGCGGGGGGGCCGGTGGATACGCAGTATTTT	CASSEGLAGGPVDTQYF
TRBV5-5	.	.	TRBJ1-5	TGTGCCAGCAGCTTGGGGTCAGATCAGCCCCAGCATTTT	CASSLGSDQPQHF
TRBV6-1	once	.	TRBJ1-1	TGTGCCAGCAGTGAAGCCGGGGGGCAGGGCACTGAAGCTTTCTTT	CASSEAGGQGTEAFF
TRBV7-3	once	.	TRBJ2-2	TGTGCCAGCAGCCCCAGGTTAGGCACCGGGGAGCTGTTTTTT	CASSPRLGTGELFF
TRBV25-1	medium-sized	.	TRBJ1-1	TGTGCCAGCAGAAGGGGAGGGGGGACTGAAGCTTTCTTT	CASRRGGGTEAFF
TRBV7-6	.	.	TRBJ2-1	TGTGCCAGCAGCTTAGTACGTCCTAGCGAGGTCGTGCCCTCCTACAATGAGCAGTTCTTC	CASSLVRPSEVVPSYNEQFF
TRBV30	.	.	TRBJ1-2	TGTGCCTGGAGCGGAGACCCCCCAGGGGCTGGCTACACCTTC	CAWSGDPPGAGYTF
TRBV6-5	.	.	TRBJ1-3	TGTGCCAGCAGTTACTCGTGGGCCTCTGGAAACACCATATATTTT	CASSYSWASGNTIYF
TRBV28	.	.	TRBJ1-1	TGTGCCAGCAGTTTCCCCTACAGGGCCACTGAAGCTTTCTTT	CASSFPYRATEAFF
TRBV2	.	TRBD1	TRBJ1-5	TGTGCCAGCAGTGAAGCTTGGACAGGGGATAGGTCCAATCAGCCCCAGCATTTT	CASSEAWTGDRSNQPQHF
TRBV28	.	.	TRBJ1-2	TGTGCCAGCAGTTTAAACTACAGGGTAAACTATGGCTACACCTTC	CASSLNYRVNYGYTF
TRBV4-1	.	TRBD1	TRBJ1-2	TGCGCCAGCAGCCAAGAGGAGGGGGCGATCAGATATGGCTACACCTTC	CASSQEEGAIRYGYTF
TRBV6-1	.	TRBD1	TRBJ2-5	TGTGCCAGCACCCCAAGGGGGCGAGAGACCCAGTACTTC	CASTPRGRETQYF
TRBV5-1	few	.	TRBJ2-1	TGCGCCAGCAGCCTAACTAGCACCAGCTCCTACAATGAGCAGTTCTTC	CASSLTSTSSYNEQFF
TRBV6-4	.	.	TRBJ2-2	TGTGCCAGCAGTGAAGCGTGGAATGCCGGGGAGCTGTTTTTT	CASSEAWNAGELFF